These 18 T cell receptor beta chains were sequenced from one sample in a study of cytomegalovirus exposure and HLA in healthy donors. Vbeta (60) and Jbeta (13) primers were used in the PCR. Using immunoSEQ multiplex PCR, the repertoire was profiled, and TCRdb retains in-frame clones only, with some absent. The sample shows some 150,000 clones, 70% to 80% of them seen only once. The sequenced material came from PBMCs. These receptors came from a man in his forties in good health and CMV-seronegative.

The gene calls are TRBV9 and TRBJ2-7; D might be TRBD2 (6 bases). CDR1 is SGDLS, CDR2 YYNGEE, per germline. CDR3 length equals 15 residues. V was trimmed by 2 bases and J by 0 bases, leaving 12 bases between them. CDR3 bases: TGTGCCAGCAGCGTCGGGACTTCACCCTCCTACGAGCAGTACTTC. Translated, it gives CASSVGTSPSYEQYF.

This chain connects TRBV28 to TRBJ2-5; 9 bases match TRBD1. The germline V gene encodes CDR1 MDHEN and CDR2 SYDVKM. V lost 5 bases, J lost 3 bases, and 7 bases stayed unmatched. This CDR3 comprises 15 residues. The CDR3 loop reads CASSDSTGGKETQYF. The CDR3 DNA sequence: TGTGCCAGCAGTGATTCTACAGGGGGCAAAGAGACCCAGTACTTC.

A few counts support this clone. This chain joins TRBV28 and TRBJ2-7, with no clear D. Germline-derived CDR1 and CDR2 are MDHEN and SYDVKM. V was pared by 8 bases and J by 2 bases, with 4 bases between. This CDR3 comprises 10 residues. The CDR3 region has the DNA TGTGCCAGCGGCACCTACGAGCAGTACTTC. Translating gives CASGTYEQYF.

The gene calls are TRBV28 and TRBJ1-2; TRBD1 aligns across 9 bases. There are 13 residues in the CDR3. V shed 5 bases and J 8 bases; nucleotides not matched to a gene: 6. Germline lookup yields CDR1 MDHEN and CDR2 SYDVKM. CDR3 DNA: TGTGCCAGCAGTGTACAGGGGGCGCGCGGCTACACCTTC. Amino acid sequence: CASSVQGARGYTF.

The rearrangement links TRBV5-5 to TRBJ1-1; D gene unclear. The CDR3 contains 13 residues. V was pared by 1 base and J by 4 bases, with 8 bases between. The germline gives CDR1 SGHKS, CDR2 YYEKEE (reference sequence). The CDR3 reads CASSLKGSTEAFF. The CDR3 DNA is TGTGCCAGCAGCTTGAAAGGGAGCACTGAAGCTTTCTTT.

Details on this clone: Relative to the germline gene, one junction end is altered; a read error may explain this. The chain joins TRBV7-9 to TRBJ2-7, with 7 bases that match TRBD1. The length of the CDR3 is 15 residues. The germline V gene encodes CDR1 SEHNR and CDR2 FQNEAQ (reference sequence). In DNA, the CDR3 is TGTTCCAGCAGCTTCGGACAGGTCATTTCCTACGAGCAGTACTTC. It specifies CSSSFGQVISYEQYF.

This clone came up a few times. The chain has TRBV28 and TRBJ2-7, with D possibly being TRBD2 (5 bases). In germline, CDR1 is MDHEN, CDR2 SYDVKM. Trimming shortened V by 3 bases and J by 2 bases, and 11 bases separated the two germline ends. This CDR3 contains 14 residues. The CDR3 bases are TGTGCCAGCAGTTTGTTGGGGAGACCCTACGAGCAGTACTTC. It encodes CASSLLGRPYEQYF. The full variable domain, its missing parts supplied by reference TRBV28 and TRBJ2-7, is DVKVTQSSRYLVKRTGEKVFLECVQDMDHENMFWYRQDPGLGLRLIYFSYDVKMKEKGDIPEGYSVSREKKERFSLILESASTNQTSMYLCASSLLGRPYEQYFGPGTRLTVT.

This clone was detected only once. The chain combines TRBV19 with TRBJ2-7, with 8 bases that match TRBD2. The CDR3 extends over 15 amino acids. The germline gives CDR1 LNHDA, CDR2 SQIVND (reference sequence). Trimming removed 5 bases from V and 3 bases from J; junction bases left unmatched: 9. CDR3 nucleotide sequence: TGTGCCAGTAGTCTGAAGCGGGGGACTTACTACGAGCAGTACTTC. Encoded protein: CASSLKRGTYYEQYF.

This sequence joins TRBV5-1 and TRBJ1-4, with D hard to call. This CDR3 is built from 15 residues. The germline V gene has CDR1 SGHRS and CDR2 YFSETQ. V lost 4 bases and J 7 bases, leaving 17 bases between the germline ends. CDR3 DNA sequence: TGCGCCAGCAGCCACACCGAGGGTGTAGGTGAAAAACTGTTTTTT. Protein: CASSHTEGVGEKLFF.

The chain couples TRBV5-1 to TRBJ2-7, with 9 bases identical to TRBD1. Germline V CDR1 and CDR2: SGHRS, YFSETQ. Trimming cost V 5 bases and J 7 bases; bases outside gene matches: 13. The CDR3 is made up of 15 amino acids. DNA for the CDR3: TGCGCCAGCAGAGAGTGGACAGGGGCGGGGGATGAGCAGTACTTC. This sequence encodes CASREWTGAGDEQYF.

CDR3 region: CASSPRRTGDYNEQFF. CDR3 DNA: TGTGCCAGCAGCCCCAGGAGGACAGGGGACTACAATGAGCAGTTCTTC. The chain is built from TRBV5-4 and TRBJ2-1, with 9 bases that match TRBD1. CDR1 SGHNT and CDR2 YYREEE come from the germline V gene (reference sequence). This CDR3 spans 16 amino acids. V dropped 4 bases and J dropped 3; count of bases not matched to a gene: 8.

The chain joins TRBV4-1 to TRBJ2-7, with D possibly matching TRBD1 (6 bases). The CDR3 is made up of 15 amino acids. The germline V and J ends were trimmed by 3 bases and 4 bases, with 16 bases remaining between them. Germline assignment: CDR1 MGHRA and CDR2 YSYEKL. The CDR3 nucleotides read TGCGCCAGCAGCCATACCACGAACAGGGATTACGAGCAGTACTTC. As protein: CASSHTTNRDYEQYF.

This clone was picked up a small number of times. In DNA, the CDR3 is TGTGCCAGCAGCGCCAGGGACACCATATATTTT. Its translation: CASSARDTIYF. The chain uses TRBV11-2 and TRBJ1-3, with D perhaps TRBD1 (5 bases). The CDR3 contains 11 residues. V was trimmed by 5 bases and J by 8 bases, leaving 7 bases between them. Germline values: CDR1 SGHAT, CDR2 FQNNGV. Full variable domain (rest looked up from reference TRBV11-2 and TRBJ1-3): EAGVAQSPRYKIIEKRQSVAFWCNPISGHATLYWYQQILGQGPKLLIQFQNNGVVDDSQLPKDRFSAERLKGVDSTLKIQPAKLEDSAVYLCASSARDTIYFGEGSWLTVV.

The table lists this clone with a few counts. The gene calls are TRBV2 and TRBJ2-2; D perhaps matches TRBD2 (6 bases). V shed 4 bases and J shed 0 bases, with 12 bases lying between them. Germline V gene data show CDR1 as SNHLY and CDR2 as FYNNEI. This CDR3 contains 16 residues. The CDR3: CASSGPGLSNTGELFF. DNA for the CDR3: TGTGCCAGCAGTGGACCGGGACTTTCGAACACCGGGGAGCTGTTTTTT.

The chain is built from TRBV7-2 and TRBJ2-3; D is possibly TRBD2 (5 bases). This CDR3 contains 16 residues. The V gene's germline CDR1 is SGHTA and CDR2 FQGNSA. V was clipped by 2 bases and J by 0 bases, with 12 bases between them. The CDR3 region has the DNA TGTGCCAGCAGCTTAAGAGGGATCGGGAGCACAGATACGCAGTATTTT. It codes for CASSLRGIGSTDTQYF.

The chain has TRBV5-6 and TRBJ2-6, with D tentatively TRBD2 (5 bases). Germline V gene sequence: CDR1 SGHDT, CDR2 YYEEEE. The CDR3 runs to 17 residues. With 2 bases removed from V and 3 bases from J, the gap between germline ends came to 15 bases. The CDR3 loop reads CASSFEDPGDGANVLTF. The CDR3 DNA is TGTGCCAGCAGCTTTGAAGACCCCGGGGATGGGGCCAACGTCCTGACTTTC.

The CDR3 DNA reads TGTGCCAGCAGCTTCCAGGGAAGCTCCTACGAGCAGTACTTC. Translation gives CASSFQGSSYEQYF. The chain links TRBV7-8 to TRBJ2-7, with D possibly matching TRBD1 (5 bases). Trimming took off 3 bases at V and 0 bases at J, with 9 bases between the two ends. The CDR3 is made up of 14 amino acids. CDR1 and CDR2 (germline): SGHVS, FQNEAQ.

The chain carries TRBV2 and TRBJ2-3, with TRBD1 as a possible D gene (6 bases). The germline gives CDR1 SNHLY, CDR2 FYNNEI. This CDR3 is 15 amino acids long. V shed 6 bases and J shed 6 bases, with 19 bases lying between them. The CDR3: CASRLGQFKGDTQYF. The CDR3 region has the DNA TGTGCCAGCAGACTAGGACAGTTTAAAGGGGATACGCAGTATTTT.